The sample holds a few counts of the clone carrying this T cell receptor beta chain. The sample comes from a study of T cell repertoires in aging, cancer and after chemotherapy. V dropped 6 bases and J dropped 9; count of bases not matched to a gene: 9. There are 13 residues in the CDR3. Per germline, CDR1 SQVTM and CDR2 ANQGSEA. A mixed TRB-A/B primer pool amplified rearranged TRB by multiplex touch-down PCR. TCRdb itself ran the multiplex PCR reads through MiXCR, one entry per CDR3 protein. This table has under 7,000 distinct CDR3 sequences, 25% to 35% appearing once. The template was genomic DNA from peripheral blood, not RNA.

The sample was blood. The source is a human donor in good health. V and J are TRBV29-1 and TRBJ2-5; 11 bases match TRBD1. The CDR3 nucleotides are TGCAGCGTAGTGGGACAGGGGGGGGGGGCCCAGTACTTC. It codes for CSVVGQGGGAQYF. Based on the CDR3 plus reference TRBV29-1 and TRBJ2-5, the full variable domain is SAVISQKPSRDICQRGTSLTIQCQVDSQVTMMFWYRQQPGQSLTLIATANQGSEATYESGFVIDKFPISRPNLTFSTLTVSNMSPEDSSIYLCSVVGQGGGAQYFGPGTRLLVL.